This T cell receptor (beta chain) derives from a study of T cells in Graves' hyperthyroidism and ophthalmopathy. This clonotype was found many times. Amplified TCR beta CDR3 regions came from RNA transcripts. The TCR CDR3 was amplified in a first-round RT-PCR using the HTBI primer set. TCRdb fed the multiplex PCR reads into MiXCR, producing one record per CDR3 protein. The sample has 40,000 to 55,000 distinct CDR3 sequences, about half seen once. V shed 0 bases and J shed 0 bases, with 13 bases lying between them. Germline V gives CDR1 SGHRS, CDR2 YFSETQ. The CDR3 has 17 residues. The chain recombines TRBV5-1 with TRBJ1-3; D may be TRBD1 (6 bases). Sequencing input: peripheral blood or thyroid tissue (not recorded which). The clonotype originates from a woman between 45 and 65 years old with Graves' hyperthyroidism. The DNA for the CDR3 is TGCGCCAGCAGCTTGGCCGGGACAATCGACTCTGGAAACACCATATATTTT. Its protein is CASSLAGTIDSGNTIYF.